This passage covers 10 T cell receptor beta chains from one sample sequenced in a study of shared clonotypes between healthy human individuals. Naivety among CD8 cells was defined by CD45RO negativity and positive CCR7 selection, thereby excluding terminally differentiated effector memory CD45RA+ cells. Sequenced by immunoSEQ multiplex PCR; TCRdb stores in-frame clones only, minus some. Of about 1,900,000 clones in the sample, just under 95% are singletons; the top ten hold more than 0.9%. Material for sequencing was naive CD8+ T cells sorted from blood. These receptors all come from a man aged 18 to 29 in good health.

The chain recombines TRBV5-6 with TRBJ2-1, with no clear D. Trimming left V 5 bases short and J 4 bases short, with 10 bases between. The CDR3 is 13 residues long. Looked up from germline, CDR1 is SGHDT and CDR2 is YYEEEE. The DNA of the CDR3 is TGTGCCAGCAGAAGGACGAATTACAATGAGCAGTTCTTC. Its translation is CASRRTNYNEQFF.

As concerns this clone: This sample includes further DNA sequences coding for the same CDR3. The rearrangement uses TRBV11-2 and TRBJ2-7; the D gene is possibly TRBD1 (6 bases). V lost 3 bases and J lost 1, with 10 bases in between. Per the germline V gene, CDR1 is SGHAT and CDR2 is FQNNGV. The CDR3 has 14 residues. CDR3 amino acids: CASSFGRGSYEQYF. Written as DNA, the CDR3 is TGTGCCAGCAGCTTTGGCAGGGGTTCCTACGAGCAGTACTTC.

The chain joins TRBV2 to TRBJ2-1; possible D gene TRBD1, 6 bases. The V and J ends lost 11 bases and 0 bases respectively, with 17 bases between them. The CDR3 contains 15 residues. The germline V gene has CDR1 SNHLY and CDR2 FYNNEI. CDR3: CAFADRPSSYNEQFF. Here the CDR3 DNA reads TGTGCCTTCGCGGACAGACCTAGCTCCTACAATGAGCAGTTCTTC.

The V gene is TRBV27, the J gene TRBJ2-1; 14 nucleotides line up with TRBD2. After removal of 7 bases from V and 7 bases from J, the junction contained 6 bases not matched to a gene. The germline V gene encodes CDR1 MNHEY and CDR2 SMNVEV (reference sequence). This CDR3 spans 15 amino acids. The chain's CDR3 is CASTDGTSGRNEQFF. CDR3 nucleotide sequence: TGTGCCAGCACAGATGGGACTAGCGGGAGAAATGAGCAGTTCTTC.

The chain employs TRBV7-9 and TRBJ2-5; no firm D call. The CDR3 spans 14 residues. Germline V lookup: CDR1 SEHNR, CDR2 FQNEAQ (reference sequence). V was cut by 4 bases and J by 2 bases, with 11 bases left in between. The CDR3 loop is CASSSSWEQETQYF. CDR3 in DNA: TGTGCCAGCAGCTCCTCATGGGAACAAGAGACCCAGTACTTC.

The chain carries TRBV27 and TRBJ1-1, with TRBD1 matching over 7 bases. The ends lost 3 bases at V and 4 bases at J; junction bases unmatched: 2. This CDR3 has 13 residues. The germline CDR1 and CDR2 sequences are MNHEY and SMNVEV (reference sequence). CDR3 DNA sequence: TGTGCCAGCAGTTTCTGGGACAGCACTGAAGCTTTCTTT. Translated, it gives CASSFWDSTEAFF.

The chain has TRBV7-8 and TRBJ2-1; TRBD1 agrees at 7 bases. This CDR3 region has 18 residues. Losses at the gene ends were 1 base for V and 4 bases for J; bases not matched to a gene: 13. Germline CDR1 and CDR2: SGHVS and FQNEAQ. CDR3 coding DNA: TGTGCCAGCAGCTTAGAACCTCTTTTCGGGACAGTATACAATGAGCAGTTCTTC. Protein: CASSLEPLFGTVYNEQFF.

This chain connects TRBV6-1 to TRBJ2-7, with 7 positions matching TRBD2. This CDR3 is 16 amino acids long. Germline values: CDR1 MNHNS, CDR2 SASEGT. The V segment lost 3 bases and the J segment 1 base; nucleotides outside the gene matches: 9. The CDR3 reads CASSDGPNGGSYEQYF. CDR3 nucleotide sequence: TGTGCCAGCAGTGATGGACCGAACGGGGGGTCCTACGAGCAGTACTTC.

The CDR3 nucleotides are TGTGCCAGCAGCTTAACTAGCGGGGTTGTCTACGAGCAGTACTTC. Amino acids: CASSLTSGVVYEQYF. The chain joins TRBV7-6 to TRBJ2-7; 10 bases fit TRBD2. CDR1 and CDR2 from the germline V gene are SGHVS and FNYEAQ. This CDR3 region has 15 residues. The V and J ends lost 2 bases and 3 bases, in that order; junction bases with no gene match: 4.

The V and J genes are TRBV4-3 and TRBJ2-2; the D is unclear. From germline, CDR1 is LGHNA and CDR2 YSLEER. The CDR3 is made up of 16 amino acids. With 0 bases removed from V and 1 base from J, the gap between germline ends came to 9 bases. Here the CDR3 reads CASSQEPDWNTGELFF. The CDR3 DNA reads TGCGCCAGCAGCCAAGAACCGGATTGGAACACCGGGGAGCTGTTTTTT.